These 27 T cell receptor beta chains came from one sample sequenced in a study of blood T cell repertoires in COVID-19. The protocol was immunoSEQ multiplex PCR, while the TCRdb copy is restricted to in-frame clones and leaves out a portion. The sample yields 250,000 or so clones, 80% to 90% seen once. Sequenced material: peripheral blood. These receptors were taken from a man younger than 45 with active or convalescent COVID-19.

CDR3 sequence reads: CASRRGSLYNSPLHF. The CDR3 region has the DNA TGTGCCAGCAGGAGGGGGAGTCTTTATAATTCACCCCTCCACTTT. The chain joins TRBV6-5 to TRBJ1-6, with a possible D match to TRBD1 (6 bases). V was shortened by 6 bases and J by 4 bases, with 13 bases between the two germline ends. The CDR3 runs 15 residues. Germline V CDR1 and CDR2: MNHEY, SVGAGI.

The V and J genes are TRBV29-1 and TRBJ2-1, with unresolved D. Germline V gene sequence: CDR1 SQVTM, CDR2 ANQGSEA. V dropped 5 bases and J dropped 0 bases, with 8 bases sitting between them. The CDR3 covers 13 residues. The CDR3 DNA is TGCAGCGTTACAGTGAGCTCCTACAATGAGCAGTTCTTC. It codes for CSVTVSSYNEQFF.

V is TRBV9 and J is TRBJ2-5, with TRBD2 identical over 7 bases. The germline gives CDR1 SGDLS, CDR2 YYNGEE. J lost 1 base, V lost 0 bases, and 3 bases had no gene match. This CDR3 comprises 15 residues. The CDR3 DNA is TGTGCCAGCAGCGTAGACAGCGGGGCCCAAGAGACCCAGTACTTC. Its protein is CASSVDSGAQETQYF.

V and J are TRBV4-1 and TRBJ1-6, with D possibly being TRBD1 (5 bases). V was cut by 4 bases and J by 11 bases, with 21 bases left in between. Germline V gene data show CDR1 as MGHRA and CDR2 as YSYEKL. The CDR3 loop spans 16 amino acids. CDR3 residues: CASSRDHLGGSAPLHF. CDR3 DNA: TGCGCCAGCAGCCGAGACCACCTGGGGGGATCGGCACCCCTCCACTTT.

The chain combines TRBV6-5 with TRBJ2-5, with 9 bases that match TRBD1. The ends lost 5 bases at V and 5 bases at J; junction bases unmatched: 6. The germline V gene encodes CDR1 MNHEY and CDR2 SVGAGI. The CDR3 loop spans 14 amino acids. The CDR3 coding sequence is TGTGCCAGCAGTCGGACAGGGGAAGAGGAGACCCAGTACTTC. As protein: CASSRTGEEETQYF.

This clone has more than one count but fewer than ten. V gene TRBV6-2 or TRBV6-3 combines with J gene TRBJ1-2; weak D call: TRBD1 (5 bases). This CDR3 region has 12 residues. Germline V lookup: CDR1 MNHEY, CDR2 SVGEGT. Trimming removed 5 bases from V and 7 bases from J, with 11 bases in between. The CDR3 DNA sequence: TGTGCCAGCAGTCCAGTGGGGCTTGGCTACACCTTC. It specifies CASSPVGLGYTF.

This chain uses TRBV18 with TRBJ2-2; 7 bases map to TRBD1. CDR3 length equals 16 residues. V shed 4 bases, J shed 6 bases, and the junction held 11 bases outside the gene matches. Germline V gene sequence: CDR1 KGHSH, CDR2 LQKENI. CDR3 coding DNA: TGTGCCAGCTCACTCCGTTACGACAGGGAAGCCGGGGAGCTGTTTTTT. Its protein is CASSLRYDREAGELFF.

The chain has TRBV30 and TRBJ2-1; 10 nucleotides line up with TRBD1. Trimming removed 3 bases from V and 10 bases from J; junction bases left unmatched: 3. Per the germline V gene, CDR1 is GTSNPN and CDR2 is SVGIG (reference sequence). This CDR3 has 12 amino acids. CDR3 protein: CAWRGQGREQFF. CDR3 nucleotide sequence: TGTGCCTGGAGGGGACAGGGGAGGGAGCAGTTCTTC.

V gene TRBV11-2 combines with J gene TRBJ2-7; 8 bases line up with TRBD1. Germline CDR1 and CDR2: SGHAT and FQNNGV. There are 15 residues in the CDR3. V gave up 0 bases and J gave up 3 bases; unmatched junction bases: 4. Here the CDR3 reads CASSLEPGGNYEQYF. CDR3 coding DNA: TGTGCCAGCAGCTTAGAACCAGGGGGCAACTACGAGCAGTACTTC.

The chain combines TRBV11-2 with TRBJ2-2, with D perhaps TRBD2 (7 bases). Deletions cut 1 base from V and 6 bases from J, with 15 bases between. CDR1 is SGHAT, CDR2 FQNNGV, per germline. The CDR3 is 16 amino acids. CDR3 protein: CASSLAWGGVAGELFF. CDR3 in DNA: TGTGCCAGCAGCTTAGCCTGGGGGGGCGTCGCCGGGGAGCTGTTTTTT.

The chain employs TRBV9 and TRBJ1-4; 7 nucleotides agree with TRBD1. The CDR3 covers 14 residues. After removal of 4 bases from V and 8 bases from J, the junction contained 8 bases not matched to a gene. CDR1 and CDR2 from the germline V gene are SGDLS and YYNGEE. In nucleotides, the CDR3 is TGTGCCAGCAGCCTCAGGGGGAAGGACGAAAAACTGTTTTTT. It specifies CASSLRGKDEKLFF.

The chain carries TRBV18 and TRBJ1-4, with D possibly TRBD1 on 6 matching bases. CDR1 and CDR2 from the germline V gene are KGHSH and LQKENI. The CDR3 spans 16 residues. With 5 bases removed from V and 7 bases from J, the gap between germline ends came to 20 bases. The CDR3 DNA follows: TGTGCCAGCTCAAGGAGTCAGGGGAGCACTCGTGAAAAACTGTTTTTT. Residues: CASSRSQGSTREKLFF.

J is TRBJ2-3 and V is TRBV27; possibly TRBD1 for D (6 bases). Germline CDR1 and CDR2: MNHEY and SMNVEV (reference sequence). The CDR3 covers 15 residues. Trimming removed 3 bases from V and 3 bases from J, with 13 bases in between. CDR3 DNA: TGTGCCAGCAGTTTTCAGGGGCCCTGGACAGATACGCAGTATTTT. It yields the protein CASSFQGPWTDTQYF.

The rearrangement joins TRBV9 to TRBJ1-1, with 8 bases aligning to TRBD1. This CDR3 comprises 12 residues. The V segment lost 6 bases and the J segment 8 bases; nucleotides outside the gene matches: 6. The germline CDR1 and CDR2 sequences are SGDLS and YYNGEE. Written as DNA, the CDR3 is TGTGCCAGCAATCCCGGGACAGGAGAAGCTTTCTTT. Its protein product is CASNPGTGEAFF.

CDR3 region: CASSSRRQQPQHF. CDR3 coding DNA: TGTGCCAGCAGTTCTAGACGCCAGCAGCCCCAGCATTTT. The rearrangement links TRBV27 to TRBJ1-5; D remains unclear. V was cut by 4 bases and J by 7 bases, with 11 bases left in between. Germline-derived CDR1 and CDR2 are MNHEY and SMNVEV (reference sequence). CDR3 length equals 13 residues.

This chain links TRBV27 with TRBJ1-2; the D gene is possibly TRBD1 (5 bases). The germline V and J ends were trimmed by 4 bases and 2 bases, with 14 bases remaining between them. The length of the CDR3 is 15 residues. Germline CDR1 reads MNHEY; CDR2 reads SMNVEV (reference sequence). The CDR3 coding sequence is TGTGCCAGCAGTTCCATCATGGGGGGAAACTATGGCTACACCTTC. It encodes CASSSIMGGNYGYTF.

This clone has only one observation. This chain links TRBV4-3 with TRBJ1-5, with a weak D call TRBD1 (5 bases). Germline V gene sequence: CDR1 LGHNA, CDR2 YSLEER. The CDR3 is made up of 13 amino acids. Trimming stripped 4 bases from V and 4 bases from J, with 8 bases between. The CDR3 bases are TGCGCCAGCAGCCTCCAGGGTAATCAGCCCCAGCATTTT. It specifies CASSLQGNQPQHF.

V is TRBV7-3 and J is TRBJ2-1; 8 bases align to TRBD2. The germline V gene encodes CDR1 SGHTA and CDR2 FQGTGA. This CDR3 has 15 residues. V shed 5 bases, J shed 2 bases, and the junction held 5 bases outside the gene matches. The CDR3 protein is CASSPSGGAYNEQFF. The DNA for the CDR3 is TGTGCCAGCAGCCCCTCGGGGGGGGCCTACAATGAGCAGTTCTTC.

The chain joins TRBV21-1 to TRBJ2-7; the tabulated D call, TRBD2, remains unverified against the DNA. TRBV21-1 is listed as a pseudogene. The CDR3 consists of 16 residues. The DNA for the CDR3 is TGTGCCAGCAGCAAAGGAACGGGAATATGTTTAGACGAGCAGTACTTC. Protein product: CASSKGTGICLDEQYF.

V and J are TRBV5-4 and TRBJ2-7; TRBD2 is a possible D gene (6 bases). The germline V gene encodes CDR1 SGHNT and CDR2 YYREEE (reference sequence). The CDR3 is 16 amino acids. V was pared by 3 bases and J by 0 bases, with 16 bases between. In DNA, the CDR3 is TGTGCCAGCAGCTCCGGGGGACCGAGGAGCTCCTACGAGCAGTACTTC. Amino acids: CASSSGGPRSSYEQYF.

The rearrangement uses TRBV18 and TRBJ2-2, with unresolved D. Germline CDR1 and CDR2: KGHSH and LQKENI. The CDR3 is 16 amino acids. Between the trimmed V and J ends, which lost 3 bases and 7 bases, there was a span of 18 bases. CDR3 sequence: CASSPATRMAGGELFF. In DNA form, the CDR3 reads TGTGCCAGCTCACCTGCCACGCGGATGGCCGGCGGGGAGCTGTTTTTT.

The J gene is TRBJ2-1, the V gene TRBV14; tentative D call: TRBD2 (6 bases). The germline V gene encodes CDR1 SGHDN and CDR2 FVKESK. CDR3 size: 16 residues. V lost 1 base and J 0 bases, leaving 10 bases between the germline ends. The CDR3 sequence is CASSQVETSSYNEQFF. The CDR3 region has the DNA TGTGCCAGCAGCCAAGTCGAGACTAGCTCCTACAATGAGCAGTTCTTC.

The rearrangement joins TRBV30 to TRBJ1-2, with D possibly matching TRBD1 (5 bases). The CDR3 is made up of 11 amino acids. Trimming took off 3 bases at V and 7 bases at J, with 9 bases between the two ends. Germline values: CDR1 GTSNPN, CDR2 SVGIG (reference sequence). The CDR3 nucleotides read TGTGCCTGGAGCCAGGGCGGTGGCTACACCTTC. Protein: CAWSQGGGYTF. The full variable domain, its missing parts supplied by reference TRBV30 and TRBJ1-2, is SQTIHQWPATLVQPVGSPLSLECTVEGTSNPNLYWYRQAAGRGLQLLFYSVGIGQISSEVPQNLSASRPQDRQFILSSKKLLLSDSGFYLCAWSQGGGYTFGSGTRLTVV.

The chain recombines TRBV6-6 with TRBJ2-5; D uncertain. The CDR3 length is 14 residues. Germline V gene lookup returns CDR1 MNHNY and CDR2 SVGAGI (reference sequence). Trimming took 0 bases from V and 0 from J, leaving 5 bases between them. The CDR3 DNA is TGTGCCAGCAGTTACTCCGGAGACCAAGAGACCCAGTACTTC. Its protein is CASSYSGDQETQYF.

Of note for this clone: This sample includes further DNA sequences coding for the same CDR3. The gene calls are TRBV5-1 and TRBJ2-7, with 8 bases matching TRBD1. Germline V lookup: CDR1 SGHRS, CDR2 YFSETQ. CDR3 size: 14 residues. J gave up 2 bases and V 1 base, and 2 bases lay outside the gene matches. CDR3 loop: CASSLTGGAYEQYF. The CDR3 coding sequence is TGCGCCAGCAGCTTGACAGGGGGAGCCTACGAGCAGTACTTC.

In DNA form, the CDR3 reads TGTGCCTGGAGTCTTGTGGGAGGTTTGGGCACTGAAGCTTTCTTT. This gives the protein CAWSLVGGLGTEAFF. V gene TRBV30 combines with J gene TRBJ1-1; D unclear. Germline loops: CDR1 GTSNPN, CDR2 SVGIG (reference sequence). The germline V and J ends were trimmed by 2 bases and 4 bases, with 17 bases remaining between them. The CDR3 runs 15 residues.

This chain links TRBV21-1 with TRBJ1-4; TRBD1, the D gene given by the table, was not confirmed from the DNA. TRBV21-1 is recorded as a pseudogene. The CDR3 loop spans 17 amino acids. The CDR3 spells CASSMPPRDTANEKLFF. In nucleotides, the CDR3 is TGTGCCAGCAGCATGCCTCCACGGGACACGGCGAATGAAAAACTGTTTTTT.